Each of the 14 T cell receptor beta chains below was sequenced from the same sample in a study of T cells in Graves' hyperthyroidism and ophthalmopathy. Researchers took RNA transcripts and amplified the TCR beta CDR3 regions from them. HTBI primers were employed in a first-round RT-PCR of the TCR CDR3. TCRdb used MiXCR to reprocess the multiplex PCR reads, holding one entry per CDR3 protein. The sample holds approximately 320,000 distinct CDR3 sequences, approximately 17% seen once. Sequencing was performed on blood. These receptors originate from a man aged 25 to 40 with Graves' hyperthyroidism.

This chain joins TRBV6-5 and TRBJ2-4; D ambiguous. Germline CDR1 reads MNHEY; CDR2 reads SVGAGI. Deletions cut 0 bases from V and 0 bases from J, with 9 bases between. The CDR3 covers 16 residues. As DNA, the CDR3 is TGTGCCAGCAGTTACTCGTATAGCTTAGCCAAAAACATTCAGTACTTC. It encodes CASSYSYSLAKNIQYF.

This clonotype was seen only a few times. The CDR3 protein is CSAPPPGGDTQYF. DNA of the CDR3: TGCAGTGCCCCCCCCCCCGGGGGAGATACGCAGTATTTT. The chain carries TRBV20-1 and TRBJ2-3, with D maybe TRBD2 (6 bases). Germline V lookup: CDR1 DFQATT, CDR2 SNEGSKA (reference sequence). The CDR3 is 13 residues long. Trimming shortened V by 6 bases and J by 5 bases, and 15 bases separated the two germline ends.

The CDR3 region is CASTGGGGLIYNSPLHF. CDR3 sequence (DNA): TGTGCCAGCACCGGCGGAGGGGGGCTAATCTATAATTCACCCCTCCACTTT. The rearrangement uses TRBV6-1 and TRBJ1-6; a possible D gene is TRBD1 (6 bases). In germline, CDR1 is MNHNS, CDR2 SASEGT. This CDR3 spans 17 amino acids. Trimming cost V 7 bases and J 3 bases, with 19 bases left between them.

The chain's CDR3 is CASSSFYQAGSNYGYTF. The CDR3 DNA follows: TGTGCCAGCAGTTCATTCTACCAGGCAGGGAGTAACTATGGCTACACCTTC. This rearrangement joins TRBV28 to TRBJ1-2; weak D call: TRBD1 (5 bases). Looked up from germline, CDR1 is MDHEN and CDR2 is SYDVKM. This CDR3 is 17 amino acids long. With 4 bases removed from V and 1 base from J, the gap between germline ends came to 19 bases.

This clonotype was detected only a few times. The rearrangement joins TRBV7-9 to TRBJ1-6; D may be TRBD1 (5 bases). The CDR3 is made up of 13 amino acids. V lost 5 bases and J 8 bases, leaving 10 bases between the germline ends. CDR1 and CDR2 from the germline V gene are SEHNR and FQNEAQ (reference sequence). This chain's CDR3 is CASSPGLDSPLHF. Here the CDR3 DNA reads TGTGCCAGCAGCCCAGGGTTAGATTCACCCCTCCACTTT.

This clonotype was recorded at least ten times. The rearrangement uses TRBV7-8 and TRBJ2-1, with no clear D. The CDR3 totals 15 residues. Trimming took 0 bases from V and 0 from J, leaving 6 bases between them. Germline V CDR1 and CDR2: SGHVS, FQNEAQ. The CDR3 is CASSLAESSYNEQFF. The CDR3 DNA reads TGTGCCAGCAGCTTAGCGGAAAGCTCCTACAATGAGCAGTTCTTC.

This clonotype was observed a few times. This chain joins TRBV11-3 and TRBJ2-3, with D hard to call. The CDR3 runs 14 residues. V was cut by 3 bases and J by 4 bases, with 11 bases left in between. The V gene's germline CDR1 is SGHNT and CDR2 YENEEA. The CDR3 here is CASSFEQPSDTQYF. The CDR3 nucleotides read TGTGCCAGCAGCTTCGAACAGCCTTCAGATACGCAGTATTTT.

This clonotype was counted a few times. This chain uses TRBV6-1 with TRBJ2-3; the match to TRBD2 covers 7 bases. The CDR3 sequence is 17 residues long. V lost 5 bases and J lost 0; bases outside the gene matches: 11. In germline, CDR1 is MNHNS, CDR2 SASEGT. CDR3 loop: CASSSSSGSSSTDTQYF. CDR3 DNA sequence: TGTGCCAGCAGTTCCTCTAGCGGAAGCTCTAGCACAGATACGCAGTATTTT.

At least ten counts were recorded for this clonotype. The chain combines TRBV30 with TRBJ1-2; 9 bases are shared with TRBD1. The CDR3 runs to 15 residues. The V and J ends lost 2 bases and 2 bases, in that order; junction bases with no gene match: 6. Germline CDR1 is GTSNPN and CDR2 is SVGIG (reference sequence). This CDR3 is CAWSPGGTGNYGYTF. The CDR3 region has the DNA TGTGCCTGGAGTCCGGGTGGGACAGGGAACTATGGCTACACCTTC.

This clonotype occurred many times. The chain employs TRBV2 and TRBJ2-3, with TRBD2 identical over 10 bases. The CDR3 contains 12 residues. With V trimmed by 8 bases and J by 6 bases, 2 bases remained unmatched. Germline loops: CDR1 SNHLY, CDR2 FYNNEI. The CDR3 protein is CASSSGSDTQYF. DNA for the CDR3: TGTGCCAGCTCTAGCGGGAGTGATACGCAGTATTTT.

V gene TRBV5-1 combines with J gene TRBJ1-1; D ambiguous. The CDR3 consists of 13 residues. Germline CDR1 reads SGHRS; CDR2 reads YFSETQ. V was trimmed by 5 bases and J by 4 bases, leaving 12 bases between them. The DNA of the CDR3 is TGCGCCAGCAGTCCCGCTTTAGCCACTGAAGCTTTCTTT. It encodes CASSPALATEAFF.

The chain recombines TRBV5-6 with TRBJ2-7; D is perhaps TRBD2 (5 bases). This CDR3 region has 14 residues. The V end lost 3 bases, the J end lost 6 bases, and 16 bases lay between the germline ends. The V gene's germline CDR1 is SGHDT and CDR2 YYEEEE. CDR3 region: CASSSGLVRFEQYF. In DNA, the CDR3 is TGTGCCAGCAGCTCCGGACTCGTGAGGTTCGAGCAGTACTTC.

This clonotype was seen repeatedly, ten times or more. The chain carries TRBV7-9 and TRBJ2-1; unclear D gene. Germline-derived CDR1 and CDR2 are SEHNR and FQNEAQ (reference sequence). The V end was cut by 2 bases, the J end by 9 bases, with 5 bases between. The CDR3 runs to 11 residues. The CDR3 region has the DNA TGTGCCAGCAGCTTAACGGGTGAGCAGTTCTTC. Translation: CASSLTGEQFF.

The chain is built from TRBV6-5 and TRBJ2-3; 9 bases are a match to TRBD2. This CDR3 comprises 15 residues. Unmatched junction bases numbered 6, after V lost 5 bases and J lost 3 bases. Germline CDR1 is MNHEY and CDR2 is SVGAGI. CDR3 coding DNA: TGTGCCAGCAGTACTAGGCGGGAGGGGACAGATACGCAGTATTTT. It specifies CASSTRREGTDTQYF.